Here is one T cell receptor beta chain with its context. The CDR3 totals 15 residues. The V segment lost 5 bases and the J segment 7 bases; nucleotides outside the gene matches: 10. The germline CDR1 and CDR2 sequences are LGHNA and YNFKEQ. This table comes from immunoSEQ multiplex PCR, and its TCRdb copy is limited to in-frame clones, with some not included. The profile shows 150,000 to 190,000 clones, about 80% of them singletons. Cohort assignment relied on participant-reported clinical history. These data belong to a study of blood T cell repertoires in COVID-19. Across the study: T cells, B-cell-depleted T cells, or PBMCs supplied cDNA or gDNA.

The TCR was taken from a middle-aged man who had recovered from COVID-19. The chain is built from TRBV4-2 and TRBJ1-4; 7 nucleotides align to TRBD1. Sequenced input: PBMCs or T cells enriched from blood (not recorded which). The CDR3 protein is CASSSLTGSVEKLFF. DNA of the CDR3: TGTGCCAGCAGCTCCTTGACAGGGTCAGTTGAAAAACTGTTTTTT.